This TCR beta chain was profiled in a study of high-grade serous ovarian cancer treatment subgroups. Generated by immunoSEQ multiplex PCR, the TCRdb table keeps only in-frame clones and is missing some. The repertoire consists of about 10,000 clones, with about 63% occurring once and the leading ten covering roughly 4%. Comments on this clone: The target antigen is unknown.

General study points: Clonal relatedness tracked neoantigen level, and by trend copy number and mutation load. Spatial context was lost because tumors were sequenced in bulk.

Tumor samples were obtained before definitive surgery or chemotherapy. V lost 0 bases, J lost 5 bases, and 5 bases stayed unmatched. Germline values: CDR1 SGDLS, CDR2 YYNGEE. The CDR3 contains 14 residues. The sequenced material came from tumor tissue. The clonotype originates from a human donor with high-grade serous ovarian cancer. This rearrangement joins TRBV9 to TRBJ2-7; 7 nucleotides align to TRBD2. The CDR3 here is CASSVGAGRNEQYF. In DNA form, the CDR3 reads TGTGCCAGCAGCGTAGGAGCGGGACGGAACGAGCAGTACTTC.